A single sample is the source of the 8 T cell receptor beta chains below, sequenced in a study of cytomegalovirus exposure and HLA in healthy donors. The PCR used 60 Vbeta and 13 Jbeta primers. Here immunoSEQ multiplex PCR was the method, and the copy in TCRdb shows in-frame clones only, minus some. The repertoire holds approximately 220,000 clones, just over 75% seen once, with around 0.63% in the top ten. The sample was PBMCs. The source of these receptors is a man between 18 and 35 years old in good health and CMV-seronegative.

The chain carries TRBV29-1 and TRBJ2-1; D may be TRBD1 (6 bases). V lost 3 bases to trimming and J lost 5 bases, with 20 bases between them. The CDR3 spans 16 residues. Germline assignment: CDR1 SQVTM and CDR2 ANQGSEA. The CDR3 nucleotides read TGCAGCGTTGAGGAGGACAGCGTCCAACTTAACAATGAGCAGTTCTTC. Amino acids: CSVEEDSVQLNNEQFF.

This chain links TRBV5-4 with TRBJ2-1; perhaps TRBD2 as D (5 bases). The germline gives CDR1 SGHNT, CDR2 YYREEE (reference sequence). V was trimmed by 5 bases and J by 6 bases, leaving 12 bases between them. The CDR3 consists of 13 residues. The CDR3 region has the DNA TGTGCCAGCAGGATCCGGGGTTTCAATGAGCAGTTCTTC. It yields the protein CASRIRGFNEQFF. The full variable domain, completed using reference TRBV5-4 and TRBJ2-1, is ETGVTQSPTHLIKTRGQQVTLRCSSQSGHNTVSWYQQALGQGPQFIFQYYREEENGRGNFPPRFSGLQFPNYSSELNVNALELDDSALYLCASRIRGFNEQFFGPGTRLTVL.

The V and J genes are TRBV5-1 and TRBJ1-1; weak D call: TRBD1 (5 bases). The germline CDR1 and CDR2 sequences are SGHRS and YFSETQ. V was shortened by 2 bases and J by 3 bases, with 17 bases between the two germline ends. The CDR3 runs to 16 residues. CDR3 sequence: CASSLRSGGSDTEAFF. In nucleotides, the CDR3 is TGCGCCAGCAGCTTACGTTCCGGGGGGTCGGACACTGAAGCTTTCTTT.

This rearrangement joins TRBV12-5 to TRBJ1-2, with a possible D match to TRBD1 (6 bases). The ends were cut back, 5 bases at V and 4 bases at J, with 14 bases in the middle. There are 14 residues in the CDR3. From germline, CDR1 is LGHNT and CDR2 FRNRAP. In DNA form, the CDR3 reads TGTGCTAGTGGTGTGCCCGGGACAACCTATGGCTACACCTTC. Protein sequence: CASGVPGTTYGYTF.

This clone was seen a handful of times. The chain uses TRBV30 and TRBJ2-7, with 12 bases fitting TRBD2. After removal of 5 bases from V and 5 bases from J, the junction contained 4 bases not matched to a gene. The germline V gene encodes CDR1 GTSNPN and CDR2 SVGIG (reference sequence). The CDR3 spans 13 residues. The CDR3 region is CAWSRTSGNEQYF. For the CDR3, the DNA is TGTGCCTGGTCCCGGACTAGCGGGAACGAGCAGTACTTC.

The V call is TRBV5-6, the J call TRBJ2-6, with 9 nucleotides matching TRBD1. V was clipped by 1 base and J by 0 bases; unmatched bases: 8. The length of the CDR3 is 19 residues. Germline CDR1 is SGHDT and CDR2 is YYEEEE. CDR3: CASSLPGTGSASGANVLTF. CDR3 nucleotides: TGTGCCAGCAGCTTGCCCGGGACAGGGTCCGCCTCTGGGGCCAACGTCCTGACTTTC.

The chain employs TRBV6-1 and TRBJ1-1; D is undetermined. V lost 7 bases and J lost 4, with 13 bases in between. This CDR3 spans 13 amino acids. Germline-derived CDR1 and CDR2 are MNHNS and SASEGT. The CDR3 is CASTELEGTEAFF. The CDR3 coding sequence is TGTGCCAGCACCGAACTAGAGGGCACTGAAGCTTTCTTT.

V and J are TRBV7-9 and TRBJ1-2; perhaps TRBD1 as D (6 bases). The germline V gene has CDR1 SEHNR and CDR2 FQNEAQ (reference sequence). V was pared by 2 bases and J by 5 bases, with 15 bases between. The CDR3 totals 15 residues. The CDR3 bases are TGTGCCAGCAGCTTACCGATGCTACAGGGATATGGCTACACCTTC. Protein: CASSLPMLQGYGYTF.